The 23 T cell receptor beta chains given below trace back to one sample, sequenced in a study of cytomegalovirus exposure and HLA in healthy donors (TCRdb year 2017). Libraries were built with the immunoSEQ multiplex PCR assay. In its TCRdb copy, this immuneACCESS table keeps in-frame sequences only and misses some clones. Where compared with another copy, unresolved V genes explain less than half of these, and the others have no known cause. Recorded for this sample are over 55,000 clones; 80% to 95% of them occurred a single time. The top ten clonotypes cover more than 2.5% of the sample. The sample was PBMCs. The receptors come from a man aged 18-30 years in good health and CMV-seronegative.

In nucleotides, the CDR3 is TGTGCCAGCAGCATGGACAGACAGAACAATGAGCAGTTCTTC. Amino acid sequence: CASSMDRQNNEQFF. The chain carries TRBV27 and TRBJ2-1, with a weak D call TRBD1 (6 bases). With 6 bases removed from V and 5 bases from J, the gap between germline ends came to 14 bases. This CDR3 region has 14 residues. CDR1 and CDR2 (germline): MNHEY, SMNVEV (reference sequence).

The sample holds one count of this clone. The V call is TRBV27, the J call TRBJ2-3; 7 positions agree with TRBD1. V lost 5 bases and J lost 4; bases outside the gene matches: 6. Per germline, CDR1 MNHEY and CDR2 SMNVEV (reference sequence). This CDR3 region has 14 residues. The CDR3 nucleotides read TGTGCCAGCAGTCGAACCGGGACAGCAGATACGCAGTATTTT. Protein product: CASSRTGTADTQYF.

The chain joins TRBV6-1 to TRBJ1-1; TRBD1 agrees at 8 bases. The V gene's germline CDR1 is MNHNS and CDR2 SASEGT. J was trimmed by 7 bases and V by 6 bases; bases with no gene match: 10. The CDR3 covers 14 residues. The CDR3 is CASRPRGQAVEAFF. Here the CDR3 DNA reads TGTGCCAGCAGACCTAGGGGACAGGCAGTTGAAGCTTTCTTT.

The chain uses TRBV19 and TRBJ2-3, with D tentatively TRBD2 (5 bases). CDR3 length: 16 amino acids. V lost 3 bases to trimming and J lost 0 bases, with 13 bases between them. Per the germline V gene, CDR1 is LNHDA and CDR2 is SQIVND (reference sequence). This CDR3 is CASSMRTGSSTDTQYF. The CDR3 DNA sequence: TGTGCCAGTAGTATGAGAACGGGAAGCAGCACAGATACGCAGTATTTT.

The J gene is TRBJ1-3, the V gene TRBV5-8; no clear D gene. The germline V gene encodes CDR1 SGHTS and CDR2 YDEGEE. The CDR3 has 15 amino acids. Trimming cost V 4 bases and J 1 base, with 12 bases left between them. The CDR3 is CASSPRLISGNTIYF. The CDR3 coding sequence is TGTGCCAGCAGCCCGCGACTGATTTCTGGAAACACCATATATTTT.

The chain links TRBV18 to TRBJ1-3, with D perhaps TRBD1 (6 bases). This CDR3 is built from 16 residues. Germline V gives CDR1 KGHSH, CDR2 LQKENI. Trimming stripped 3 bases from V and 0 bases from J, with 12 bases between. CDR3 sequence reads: CASSPVTGSSGNTIYF. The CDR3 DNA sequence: TGTGCCAGCTCACCTGTCACAGGGAGCTCTGGAAACACCATATATTTT.

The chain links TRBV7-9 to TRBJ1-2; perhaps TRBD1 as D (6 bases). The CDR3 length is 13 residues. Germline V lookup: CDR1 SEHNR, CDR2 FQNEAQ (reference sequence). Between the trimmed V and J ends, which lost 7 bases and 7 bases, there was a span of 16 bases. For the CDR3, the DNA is TGTGCCAGCACCTTGACGGCAGGGGCTGGCTACACCTTC. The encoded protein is CASTLTAGAGYTF.

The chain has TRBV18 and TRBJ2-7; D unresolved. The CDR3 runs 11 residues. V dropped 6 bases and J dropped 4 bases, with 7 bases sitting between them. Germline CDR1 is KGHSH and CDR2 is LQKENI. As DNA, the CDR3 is TGTGCCAGCTCGTTTCAATACGAGCAGTACTTC. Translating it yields CASSFQYEQYF.

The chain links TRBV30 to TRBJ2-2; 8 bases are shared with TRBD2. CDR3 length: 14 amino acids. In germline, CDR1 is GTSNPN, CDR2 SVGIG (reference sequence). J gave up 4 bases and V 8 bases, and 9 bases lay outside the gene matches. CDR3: CARLAGKGTGELFF. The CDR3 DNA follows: TGTGCCCGCTTAGCGGGAAAGGGCACCGGGGAGCTGTTTTTT.

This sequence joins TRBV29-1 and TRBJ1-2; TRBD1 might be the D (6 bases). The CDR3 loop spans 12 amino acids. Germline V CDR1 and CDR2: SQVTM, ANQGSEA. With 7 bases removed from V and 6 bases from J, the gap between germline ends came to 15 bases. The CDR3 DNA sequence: TGCAGCGGGGGGACAACCTTCGATGGCTACACCTTC. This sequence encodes CSGGTTFDGYTF.

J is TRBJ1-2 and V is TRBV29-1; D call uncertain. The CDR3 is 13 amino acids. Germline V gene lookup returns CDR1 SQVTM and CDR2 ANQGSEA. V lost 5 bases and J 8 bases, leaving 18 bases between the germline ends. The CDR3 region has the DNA TGCAGCGTTTACGACACCGTACAAAACGGCTACACCTTC. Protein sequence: CSVYDTVQNGYTF. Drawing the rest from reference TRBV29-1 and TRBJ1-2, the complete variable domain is SAVISQKPSRDICQRGTSLTIQCQVDSQVTMMFWYRQQPGQSLTLIATANQGSEATYESGFVIDKFPISRPNLTFSTLTVSNMSPEDSSIYLCSVYDTVQNGYTFGSGTRLTVV.

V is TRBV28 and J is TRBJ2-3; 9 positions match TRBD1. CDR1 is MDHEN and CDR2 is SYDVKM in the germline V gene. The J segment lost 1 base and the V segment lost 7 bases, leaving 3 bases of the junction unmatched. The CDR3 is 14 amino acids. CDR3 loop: CASTRDRGTDTQYF. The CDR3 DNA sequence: TGTGCCAGCACCCGGGACAGGGGCACAGATACGCAGTATTTT.

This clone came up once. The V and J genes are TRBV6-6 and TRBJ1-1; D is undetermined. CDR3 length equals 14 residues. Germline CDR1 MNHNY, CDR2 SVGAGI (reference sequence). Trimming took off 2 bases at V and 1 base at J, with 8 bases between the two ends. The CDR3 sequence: CASSYLGRNTEAFF. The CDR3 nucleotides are TGTGCCAGCAGTTACCTGGGGAGGAACACTGAAGCTTTCTTT.

The CDR3 region is CASSSTQGALNNQPQHF. In DNA, the CDR3 is TGTGCCAGCTCATCAACACAGGGGGCTCTTAACAATCAGCCCCAGCATTTT. The J gene is TRBJ1-5, the V gene TRBV18; 9 nucleotides align to TRBD1. Germline V gene data show CDR1 as KGHSH and CDR2 as LQKENI. This CDR3 region has 17 residues. The V gene end was trimmed by 5 bases and the J gene end by 3 bases; junction bases not matched to a gene: 11.

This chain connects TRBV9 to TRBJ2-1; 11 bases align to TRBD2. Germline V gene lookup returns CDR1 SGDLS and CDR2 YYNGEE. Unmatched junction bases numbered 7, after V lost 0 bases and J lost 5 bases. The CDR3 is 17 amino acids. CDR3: CASSVERGLAGDNEQFF. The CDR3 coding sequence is TGTGCCAGCAGCGTAGAGAGAGGACTAGCGGGTGACAATGAGCAGTTCTTC. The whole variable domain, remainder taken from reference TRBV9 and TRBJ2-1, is DSGVTQTPKHLITATGQRVTLRCSPRSGDLSVYWYQQSLDQGLQFLIQYYNGEERAKGNILERFSAQQFPDLHSELNLSSLELGDSALYFCASSVERGLAGDNEQFFGPGTRLTVL.

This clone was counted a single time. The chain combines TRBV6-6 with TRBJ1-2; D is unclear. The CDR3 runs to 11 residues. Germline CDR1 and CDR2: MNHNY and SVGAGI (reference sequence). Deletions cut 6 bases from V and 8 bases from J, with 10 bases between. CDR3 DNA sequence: TGTGCCAGCAGGGGTAGGGAGGGCTACACCTTC. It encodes CASRGREGYTF.

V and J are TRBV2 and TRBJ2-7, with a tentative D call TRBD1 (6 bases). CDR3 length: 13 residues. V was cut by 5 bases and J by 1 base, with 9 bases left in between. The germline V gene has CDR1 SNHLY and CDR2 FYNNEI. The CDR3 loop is CASSQGLSYEQYF. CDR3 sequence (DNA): TGTGCCAGCAGTCAGGGGTTATCCTACGAGCAGTACTTC.

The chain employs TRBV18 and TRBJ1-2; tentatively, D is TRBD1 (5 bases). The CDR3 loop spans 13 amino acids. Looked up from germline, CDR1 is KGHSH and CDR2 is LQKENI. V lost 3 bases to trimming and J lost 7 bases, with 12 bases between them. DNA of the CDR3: TGTGCCAGCTCACCTGAGACAGACTCTGGCTACACCTTC. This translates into CASSPETDSGYTF.

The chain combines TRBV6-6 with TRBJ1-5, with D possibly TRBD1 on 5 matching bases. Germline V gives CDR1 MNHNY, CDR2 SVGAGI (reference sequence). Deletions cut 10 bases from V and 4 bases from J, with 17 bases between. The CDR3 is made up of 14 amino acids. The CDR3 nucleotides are TGTGCCACCCAACCGGGACTGCCGAATCAGCCCCAGCATTTT. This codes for CATQPGLPNQPQHF.

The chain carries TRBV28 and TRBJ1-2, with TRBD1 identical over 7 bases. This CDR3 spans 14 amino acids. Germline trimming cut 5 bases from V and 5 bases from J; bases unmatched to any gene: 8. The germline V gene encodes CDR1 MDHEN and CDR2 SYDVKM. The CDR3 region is CASSVGQSYYGYTF. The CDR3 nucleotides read TGTGCCAGCAGTGTGGGACAGAGTTATTATGGCTACACCTTC.

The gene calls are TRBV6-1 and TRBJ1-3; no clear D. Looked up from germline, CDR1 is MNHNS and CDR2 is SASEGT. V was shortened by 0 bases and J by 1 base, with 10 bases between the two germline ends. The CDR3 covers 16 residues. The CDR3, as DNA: TGTGCCAGCAGTGAAGCAAGTCGCGGATCTGGAAACACCATATATTTT. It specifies CASSEASRGSGNTIYF.

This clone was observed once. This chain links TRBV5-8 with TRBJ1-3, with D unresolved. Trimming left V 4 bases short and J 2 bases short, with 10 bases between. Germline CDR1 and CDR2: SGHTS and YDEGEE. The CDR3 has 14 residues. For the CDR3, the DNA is TGTGCCAGCAGCCTTCGGAGGCCTGGAAACACCATATATTTT. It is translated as CASSLRRPGNTIYF.

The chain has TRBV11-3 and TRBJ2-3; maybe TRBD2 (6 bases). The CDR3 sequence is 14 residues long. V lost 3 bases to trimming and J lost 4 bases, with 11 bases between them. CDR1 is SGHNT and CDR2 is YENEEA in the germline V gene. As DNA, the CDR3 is TGTGCCAGCAGCTTCTCGCGGGGCGCAGATACGCAGTATTTT. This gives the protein CASSFSRGADTQYF.